A single sample is the source of the 30 T cell receptor beta chains below, sequenced in a study of tumor-infiltrating lymphocytes in primary liver carcinoma (TCRdb year 2017). Instrument used: Illumina HiSeq 2500. A constant-region primer and ProtoScript II reverse transcriptase were used to reverse-transcribe TCRbeta-specific cDNA from about 500 ng total RNA. Three nested multiplex PCR rounds, following a slightly modified ARM-PCR procedure, were used to build the TCRbeta libraries. Each of the first two PCR rounds ran for 10 cycles and used multiplex TRBV1-TRBV30 forward primers together with a Cbeta reverse primer. The public reads were quality trimmed at Q25 with fastp and then assembled into clones with MiXCR by TCRdb, keeping productive beta chains. Rows with a matching CDR3 protein are joined into one entry that keeps the most common DNA and genes. The sample table shows about 99,000 distinct CDR3 sequences, and 55% to 75% are seen once. Together, the top ten hold 9.5% of the sample.

Without any cell sorting, total RNA and DNA were co-extracted from roughly 21-30 mg of bulk tissue using the AllPrep DNA/RNA mini kit. Sequencing input: liver tumor tissue from sampling region 5. The label giving this sample's cell subset or site can be read as: tumor region T5, tumor centre. These receptors were obtained from a woman between 55 and 75 years old with primary liver carcinoma and hepatitis B virus infection.

Note on this clonotype: Given a much more abundant clone one base away, this may be a read error. The chain employs TRBV29-1 and TRBJ2-3; D gene ambiguous. CDR1 and CDR2 (germline): SQVTM, ANQGSEA. The V and J ends lost 7 bases and 4 bases respectively, with 12 bases between them. The CDR3 contains 12 residues. DNA of the CDR3: TGCAGCGGAATGGGGTCGTCAGATACGCAGTATTTT. Its protein is CSGMGSSDTQYF.

Regarding this clonotype: The CDR3 does not close with the conserved phenylalanine or tryptophan, likely indicating a read error. No DNA is shown, since the ends of the CDR3 on it are uncertain; the CDR3 is the one TCRdb lists. The CDR3 here is CSGGDEASS. This chain links TRBV29-1 with TRBJ1-1; the table's D call, TRBD1, was not checked against the DNA. The CDR3 is 9 amino acids long, termini counted. The germline V gene encodes CDR1 SQVTM and CDR2 ANQGSEA.

Notes on this clonotype: This clone may be a read error of a much larger clone one base away. The rearrangement joins TRBV7-8 to TRBJ1-3; D is perhaps TRBD1 (5 bases). The CDR3 contains 14 residues. The V gene lost 1 base and the J gene lost 14 bases, with 18 bases spanning the gap. In germline, CDR1 is SGHVS, CDR2 FQNEAQ. As DNA, the CDR3 is TGTGCCAGCAGCTTAGAAGGGCACAAAGGGACCTTATATTTT. Its protein is CASSLEGHKGTLYF. The complete variable domain, with remaining parts taken from reference TRBV7-8 and TRBJ1-3, reads GAGVSQSPRYKVAKRGQDVALRCDPISGHVSLFWYQQALGQGPEFLTYFQNEAQLDKSGLPSDRFFAERPEGSVSTLKIQRTQQEDSAVYLCASSLEGHKGTLYFGEGSWLTVV.

Concerning this clonotype itself: A much larger clone differs from this one at a single base, so this may be a read error. This chain joins TRBV28 and TRBJ1-1, with D possibly matching TRBD1 (6 bases). The CDR3 is 16 residues long. From germline, CDR1 is MDHEN and CDR2 SYDVKM. CDR3 residues: CASSLGTGTLNTETFF. CDR3 DNA: TGTGCCAGCAGTTTAGGGACCGGGACACTGAACACTGAAACTTTCTTT.

The chain carries TRBV12-3 or TRBV12-4 and TRBJ2-7; 7 bases fit TRBD2. This CDR3 spans 13 amino acids. Trimming cost V 4 bases and J 10 bases; bases outside gene matches: 10. The CDR3 region is CASSWGTIFEQYF. For the CDR3, the DNA is TGTGCCAGCAGTTGGGGGACTATCTTCGAACAGTACTTC.

Notes on this clonotype: This may stem from a read error, because a much larger clone lies one nucleotide away. The chain joins TRBV24-1 to TRBJ2-3; TRBD2 matches at 10 bases. The CDR3 is made up of 16 amino acids. Trimming removed 2 bases from V and 5 bases from J; junction bases left unmatched: 6. Germline V lookup: CDR1 KGHDR, CDR2 SFDVKD. The CDR3 loop reads CATSDSAGGLRDTQYF. The DNA of the CDR3 is TGTGCCACCAGTGATTCAGCGGGAGGGCTGAGAGATACGCAGTATTTT.

There are a few counts of this clonotype. This sequence joins TRBV2 and TRBJ1-5; D is ambiguous. This CDR3 has 15 amino acids. The V end was cut by 8 bases, the J end by 0 bases, with 14 bases between. Per the germline V gene, CDR1 is SNHLY and CDR2 is FYNNEI. The CDR3 here is CASWIGEYSNQPQHF. For the CDR3, the DNA is TGTGCCAGCTGGATCGGAGAGTATAGCAATCAGCCCCAGCATTTT.

Comment on this clonotype: This may arise from a read error, as a much more abundant clone is one base away. The CDR3 ends on some other residue instead of the conserved phenylalanine or tryptophan, so this is likely a read error. The chain joins TRBV6-5 to TRBJ2-1, with TRBD2 as a possible D gene (6 bases). From germline, CDR1 is MNHEY and CDR2 SVGAGI. This CDR3 spans 14 amino acids. DNA for the CDR3: TGTGCCGGCAGTCGGGGTAGCGGTTCGAATGAGCAGTTCCTC. Protein sequence: CAGSRGSGSNEQFL.

A word on this clonotype: The CDR3 ends on some other residue instead of the conserved phenylalanine or tryptophan, so this is likely a read error. The V gene is TRBV12-3 or TRBV12-4, the J gene TRBJ2-3; D remains unclear. CDR3 size: 11 residues. CDR3 nucleotide sequence: TGTGCTAGCAGTTTGGTAGATACGCAGTATTAT. Translation gives CASSLVDTQYY.

The chain employs TRBV20-1 and TRBJ2-1; TRBD1 aligns across 7 bases. V lost 4 bases, J lost 1 base, and 7 bases stayed unmatched. The CDR3 length is 15 residues. The germline V gene has CDR1 DFQATT and CDR2 SNEGSKA (reference sequence). The CDR3 protein is CSAIRQGGSYNEQFF. CDR3 in DNA: TGCAGTGCTATCCGACAGGGCGGGTCCTACAATGAGCAGTTCTTC.

The chain couples TRBV11-2 to TRBJ2-6; TRBD1 is a possible D gene (5 bases). Germline assignment: CDR1 SGHAT and CDR2 FQNNGV. Trimming took off 9 bases at V and 2 bases at J, with 14 bases between the two ends. The CDR3 runs 15 residues. The CDR3 coding sequence is TGTGCCAGTAGTTTACAGGCCCCTGGGGCCAACGTCCTGACTTTC. Its protein is CASSLQAPGANVLTF.

This sequence joins TRBV28 and TRBJ2-7, with D possibly matching TRBD1 (6 bases). Germline-derived CDR1 and CDR2 are MDHEN and SYDVKM. The V gene lost 5 bases and the J gene lost 3 bases, with 14 bases spanning the gap. This CDR3 has 14 amino acids. Here the CDR3 reads CASSPGSGVYEQYF. The CDR3 bases are TGTGCCAGCAGTCCCGGGTCAGGGGTCTACGAGCAGTACTTC.

In regard to this clonotype: The CDR3 does not close with the conserved phenylalanine or tryptophan, likely indicating a read error. No DNA is shown, since the ends of the CDR3 on it are uncertain; the CDR3 is the one TCRdb lists. The rearrangement links TRBV11-2 to TRBJ2-3; TRBD1, the D gene given by the table, was not confirmed from the DNA. Germline CDR1 SGHAT, CDR2 FQNNGV. The CDR3 length is 12 residues, termini included. The CDR3 is CASSPGTGAFYL.

As regards this clonotype: An end of the junction does not agree with germline; a read error may underlie this. This rearrangement joins TRBV12-3 or TRBV12-4 to TRBJ2-6; possible D gene TRBD1, 7 bases. CDR3 length: 16 residues. The CDR3 DNA reads TGTGCCAGAAGTTTAGCGACAGGGACTGGGGCCAACGTCCTGGCTTTC. Amino acids: CARSLATGTGANVLAF.

For this clonotype: As the CDR3 is not closed by the conserved phenylalanine or tryptophan, this likely results from a read error. V is TRBV29-1 and J is TRBJ2-7, with 9 bases identical to TRBD2. The germline CDR1 and CDR2 sequences are SQVTM and ANQGSEA. After removal of 7 bases from V and 2 bases from J, the junction contained 9 bases not matched to a gene. The CDR3 is 14 amino acids. This CDR3 reads CSAGGLAAPYEQYL. The CDR3, as DNA: TGCAGCGCTGGGGGACTAGCAGCCCCCTACGAGCAGTACTTA.

Note on this clonotype: At one of its ends the junction is not consistent with the germline gene, which may arise from a read error. The V and J genes are TRBV6-2 or TRBV6-3 and TRBJ2-7, with TRBD2 identical over 8 bases. The CDR3 spans 15 residues. Germline CDR1 and CDR2: MNHEY and SVGEGT. CDR3 amino acids: CASSYTGGLAHKQYF. CDR3 sequence (DNA): TGTGCCAGCAGTTACACAGGTGGACTAGCCCACAAGCAGTATTTC.

A note on this clonotype: At one end, the junction sequence differs from germline, possibly due to a read error. The chain joins TRBV6-1 to TRBJ2-7; D gene ambiguous. The CDR3 extends over 15 amino acids. Germline lookup yields CDR1 MNHNS and CDR2 SASEGT. The CDR3 here is CASSLSSVLSYKQYF. The CDR3 bases are TGTGCCAGCAGTTTATCCAGCGTCCTATCCTACAAGCAGTACTTC.

This clonotype was seen repeatedly, ten times or more. The chain recombines TRBV7-9 with TRBJ2-1; 11 bases align to TRBD2. V trimming: 3 bases; J trimming: 3 bases; junction bases outside the gene matches: 4. In germline, CDR1 is SEHNR, CDR2 FQNEAQ (reference sequence). The CDR3 covers 16 residues. CDR3 sequence (DNA): TGTGCCAGCAGCTTGGGACTAGCGGAAGTCTACAATGAGCAGTTCTTC. Its protein is CASSLGLAEVYNEQFF.

At least ten counts were recorded for this clonotype. This chain joins TRBV10-2 and TRBJ1-1; 9 positions match TRBD1. Germline values: CDR1 WSHSY, CDR2 SAAADI. This CDR3 has 14 residues. V lost 6 bases, J lost 1 base, and 3 bases stayed unmatched. As DNA, the CDR3 is TGCGCCAGCAGGTTACAGGGGGCGAACACTGAAGCTTTCTTT. As protein: CASRLQGANTEAFF.

This clonotype was found a few times. This may come from a read error, since a much larger clone is one base off. The chain uses TRBV12-3 or TRBV12-4 and TRBJ1-4; no clear D gene. Trimming took 4 bases from V and 2 from J, leaving 8 bases between them. The CDR3 consists of 14 residues. The CDR3: CASSSRRTNEKLFF. In DNA, the CDR3 is TGTGCCAGCAGTTCGAGGAGGACTAATGAAAAACTGTTTTTT.

Details on this clonotype: A read error may account for a junction end that differs from germline. The chain couples TRBV10-1 to TRBJ1-1, with D unclear. CDR1 is WNHNN, CDR2 SYGVQD, per germline (reference sequence). This CDR3 spans 14 amino acids. The chain's CDR3 is CANSESWGSTEAFF. In DNA form, the CDR3 reads TGCGCCAACAGTGAGTCGTGGGGTAGTACTGAAGCTTTCTTT.

This chain uses TRBV12-3 or TRBV12-4 with TRBJ2-3; 8 nucleotides line up with TRBD2. The junction had 5 bases not matched to a gene; V was cut back by 1 base and J by 2 bases. CDR3 length: 16 residues. CDR3 bases: TGTGCCAGCAGTTTAGGGGACGGGAGGGTCACAGATACGCAGTATTTT. Protein sequence: CASSLGDGRVTDTQYF.

The genes are TRBV11-2 and TRBJ2-2; 12 nucleotides match TRBD2. The length of the CDR3 is 16 residues. The trim removed 4 bases at V and 8 bases at J, leaving 8 bases unmatched. Germline CDR1 and CDR2: SGHAT and FQNNGV. The CDR3 DNA reads TGTGCCAGCAGCTCCCGACTAGCGGGAGACGTGGGGGAGCTGTTTTTT. Its protein product is CASSSRLAGDVGELFF.

Remarks on this clonotype: Since no conserved phenylalanine or tryptophan closes the CDR3, a read error is the likely cause. The CDR3 nucleotides read TGTGCCACCGCAAGGGGGGGGCCCGTGGATACGCAGTATATT. The encoded protein is CATARGGPVDTQYI. The V gene is TRBV28, the J gene TRBJ2-3; TRBD2 is a possible D gene (7 bases). Germline values: CDR1 MDHEN, CDR2 SYDVKM. V shed 10 bases and J shed 6 bases, with 20 bases lying between them. The CDR3 totals 14 residues.

A word on this clonotype: Since no conserved phenylalanine or tryptophan closes the CDR3, a read error is the likely cause. This chain joins TRBV20-1 and TRBJ1-1, with a possible D match to TRBD1 (5 bases). The CDR3 contains 13 residues. The V end was cut by 6 bases, the J end by 11 bases, with 22 bases between. CDR1 is DFQATT and CDR2 is SNEGSKA in the germline V gene (reference sequence). The CDR3, as DNA: TGCAGTGCCAAGGGACTTACGGCAGGGTATGCTTTCATT. Protein sequence: CSAKGLTAGYAFI.

The CDR3, as DNA: TGCGCCAGCAGCCAAAACGCAGGGGTCGAGCAGTACTTC. It codes for CASSQNAGVEQYF. The chain recombines TRBV5-1 with TRBJ2-7; the D gene is possibly TRBD1 (6 bases). The germline gives CDR1 SGHRS, CDR2 YFSETQ. The V end lost 4 bases, the J end lost 6 bases, and 14 bases lay between the germline ends. The CDR3 extends over 13 amino acids.

Turning to this clonotype: A clone one base away is much larger, so this may be a read error. The chain joins TRBV28 to TRBJ2-5; D uncertain. V shed 7 bases and J shed 5 bases, with 14 bases lying between them. CDR3 length equals 13 residues. Germline V CDR1 and CDR2: MDHEN, SYDVKM. CDR3 amino acids: CASMVGADETQYF. In nucleotides, the CDR3 is TGTGCCAGCATGGTGGGCGCAGATGAGACCCAGTACTTC.

Turning to this clonotype: A read error may account for a junction end that differs from germline. The chain combines TRBV12-3 or TRBV12-4 with TRBJ1-4; 7 bases are a match to TRBD1. This CDR3 spans 14 amino acids. The CDR3 DNA reads as TGTGTCAGCAGCCTCCGGCAGGGGGATGAAAAACTGCTTTTT. Its translation is CVSSLRQGDEKLLF.

Details on this clonotype: As the CDR3 is not closed by the conserved phenylalanine or tryptophan, this likely results from a read error. The chain links TRBV28 to TRBJ2-1, with 9 bases identical to TRBD2. The CDR3 loop spans 16 amino acids. With 1 base clipped from V and 4 bases from J, the junction kept 5 bases outside the gene matches. Germline lookup yields CDR1 MDHEN and CDR2 SYDVKM. DNA for the CDR3: TGTGCCAGCAGTTTATCAGCGGGAGGCTTGTACAATGAGCAGTTCTCC. Protein sequence: CASSLSAGGLYNEQFS.

This clonotype was recorded many times. The rearrangement uses TRBV6-1 and TRBJ2-5; 13 bases match TRBD2. Germline CDR1 and CDR2: MNHNS and SASEGT. Trimming removed 9 bases from V and 7 bases from J; junction bases left unmatched: 17. The CDR3 extends over 17 amino acids. The CDR3 DNA reads as TGTGCCAGTACAGAGGAGCTTTTACTAGCGGGAGGGGGGACCCAGTACTTC. This gives the protein CASTEELLLAGGGTQYF.